The 10 T cell receptor beta chains given below trace back to one sample, sequenced in a study of blood T cell repertoires in COVID-19. Assay: immunoSEQ multiplex PCR; the TCRdb copy retains only in-frame clones and omits some. The sample has about 290,000 clones, 85% to 90% seen once; the top ten hold approximately 4.2%. The sequencing input was peripheral blood. These receptors all stem from a man aged 35 to 55 with acute or convalescent COVID-19.

The rearrangement joins TRBV11-2 to TRBJ2-7, with a weak D call TRBD2 (5 bases). CDR3 length: 14 amino acids. CDR1 SGHAT and CDR2 FQNNGV come from the germline V gene. Trimming cost V 2 bases and J 5 bases, with 13 bases left between them. The CDR3 region has the DNA TGTGCCAGCAGCTTATGGGCAGGTAGCGACGAGCAGTACTTC. Translated: CASSLWAGSDEQYF.

The chain carries TRBV5-4 and TRBJ2-2; 8 bases match TRBD1. Germline loops: CDR1 SGHNT, CDR2 YYREEE (reference sequence). The CDR3 consists of 15 residues. Trimming removed 4 bases from V and 3 bases from J; junction bases left unmatched: 5. Here the CDR3 DNA reads TGTGCCAGCAGCCCTGGACAGGGATACACCGGGGAGCTGTTTTTT. This translates into CASSPGQGYTGELFF.

This clone was detected once. The rearrangement uses TRBV3-1 (or the pseudogene TRBV3-2) and TRBJ2-1, with 9 bases that match TRBD1. Germline V CDR1 and CDR2: LGHDT, YNNKEL (reference sequence). The CDR3 totals 14 residues. J lost 8 bases, V lost 3 bases, and 5 bases had no gene match. The CDR3 reads CASSQATGGDEQFF. The DNA of the CDR3 is TGTGCCAGCAGCCAGGCAACAGGGGGCGATGAGCAGTTCTTC.

The chain is built from TRBV5-1 and TRBJ1-4; 8 positions match TRBD1. The CDR3 runs to 14 residues. Germline-derived CDR1 and CDR2 are SGHRS and YFSETQ. Trimming took 4 bases from V and 8 from J; bases not matched to a gene: 7. The CDR3 sequence: CASSAQGAEEKLFF. Here the CDR3 DNA reads TGCGCCAGCAGCGCCCAGGGGGCTGAAGAAAAACTGTTTTTT.

This clone was counted once. The chain recombines TRBV9 with TRBJ1-4, with a possible D match to TRBD1 (5 bases). This CDR3 comprises 16 residues. CDR1 and CDR2 (germline): SGDLS, YYNGEE. V was pared by 0 bases and J by 6 bases, with 15 bases between. The CDR3 here is CASSVGLGHPDEKLFF. The CDR3 DNA reads as TGTGCCAGCAGCGTAGGGTTGGGGCACCCCGATGAAAAACTGTTTTTT.

The chain employs TRBV2 and TRBJ1-1; TRBD1 might be the D (5 bases). CDR1 and CDR2 (germline): SNHLY, FYNNEI. The CDR3 has 13 residues. Trimming took off 7 bases at V and 3 bases at J, with 12 bases between the two ends. CDR3 residues: CASTDDSDTEAFF. Written as DNA, the CDR3 is TGTGCCAGCACTGACGACAGCGACACTGAAGCTTTCTTT.

V gene TRBV5-1 combines with J gene TRBJ1-5, with D hard to call. CDR1 and CDR2 from the germline V gene are SGHRS and YFSETQ. V lost 4 bases, J lost 0 bases, and 5 bases lay in between. The CDR3 is made up of 13 amino acids. The CDR3 DNA sequence: TGCGCCAGCAGCCTTTATAGCAATCAGCCCCAGCATTTT. This gives the protein CASSLYSNQPQHF.

This chain links TRBV14 with TRBJ1-2; D might be TRBD1 (5 bases). The CDR3 spans 13 residues. The V and J ends lost 4 bases and 6 bases respectively, with 12 bases between them. Germline loops: CDR1 SGHDN, CDR2 FVKESK. The CDR3 loop reads CASSPVGGNGYTF. The CDR3 DNA follows: TGTGCCAGCAGCCCCGTCGGGGGGAATGGCTACACCTTC.

This clone has just a few counts. The rearrangement joins TRBV5-1 to TRBJ1-2; 7 bases are shared with TRBD1. CDR3 length equals 15 residues. The germline CDR1 and CDR2 sequences are SGHRS and YFSETQ. The J segment lost 8 bases and the V segment lost 4 bases, leaving 14 bases of the junction unmatched. The CDR3 DNA reads TGCGCCAGCAGCCCCTATTCCGACAGGGCTTCGGGCTACACCTTC. Translation gives CASSPYSDRASGYTF.

This chain uses TRBV5-1 with TRBJ2-1, with TRBD2 matching over 11 bases. The CDR3 sequence is 15 residues long. Germline V gene data show CDR1 as SGHRS and CDR2 as YFSETQ. The V and J ends lost 1 base and 6 bases, in that order; junction bases with no gene match: 3. The CDR3 loop is CASSLLAGGSNEQFF. CDR3 nucleotides: TGCGCCAGCAGCTTGCTAGCGGGGGGAAGCAATGAGCAGTTCTTC.